This T cell receptor (beta chain) came from a study of OX40 agonist ivuxolimab in advanced cancers. Study background: Participants, 75% to 90% male, averaged roughly 55 years of age, ranging from 23 to 79.

Study-level points and caveats: Determination of antigen specificity was not performed for the expanded peripheral T cells.

The V end lost 1 base, the J end lost 4 bases, and 11 bases lay between the germline ends. Germline assignment: CDR1 MRHNA and CDR2 SNTAGT. The CDR3 sequence is 15 residues long. Sequencing was performed with immunoSEQ multiplex PCR; in TCRdb, only in-frame clones are kept and a portion is missing. The repertoire holds about 18,000 clones, with 75% to 80% as singletons. As to this clone: Its antigen is unidentified.

The chain combines TRBV6-4 with TRBJ2-1, with no clear D. The material sequenced was CD4+ or CD8+ T cells sorted from blood, taken in a trial of the OX40 agonist ivuxolimab. The origin of this receptor is an adult with an advanced solid tumor such as melanoma, head and neck, liver or kidney cancer. CDR3: CASSDWQPAYNEQFF. As DNA, the CDR3 is TGTGCCAGCAGTGACTGGCAGCCGGCGTACAATGAGCAGTTCTTC.